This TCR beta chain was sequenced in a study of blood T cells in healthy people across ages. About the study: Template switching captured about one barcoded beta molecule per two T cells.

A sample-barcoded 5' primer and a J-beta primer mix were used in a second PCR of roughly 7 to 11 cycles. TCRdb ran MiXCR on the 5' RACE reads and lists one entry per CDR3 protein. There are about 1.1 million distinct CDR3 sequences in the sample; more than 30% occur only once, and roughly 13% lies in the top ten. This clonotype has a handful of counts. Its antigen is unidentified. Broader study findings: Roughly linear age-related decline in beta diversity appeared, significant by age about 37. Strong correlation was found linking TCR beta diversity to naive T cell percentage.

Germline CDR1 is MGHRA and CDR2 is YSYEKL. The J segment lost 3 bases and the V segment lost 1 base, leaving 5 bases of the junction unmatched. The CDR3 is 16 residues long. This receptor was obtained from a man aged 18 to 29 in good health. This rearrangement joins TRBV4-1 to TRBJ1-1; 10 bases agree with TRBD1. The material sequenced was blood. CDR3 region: CASSQAPGQGYTEAFF. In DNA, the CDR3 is TGCGCCAGCAGCCAAGCCCCGGGACAGGGGTACACTGAAGCTTTCTTT.